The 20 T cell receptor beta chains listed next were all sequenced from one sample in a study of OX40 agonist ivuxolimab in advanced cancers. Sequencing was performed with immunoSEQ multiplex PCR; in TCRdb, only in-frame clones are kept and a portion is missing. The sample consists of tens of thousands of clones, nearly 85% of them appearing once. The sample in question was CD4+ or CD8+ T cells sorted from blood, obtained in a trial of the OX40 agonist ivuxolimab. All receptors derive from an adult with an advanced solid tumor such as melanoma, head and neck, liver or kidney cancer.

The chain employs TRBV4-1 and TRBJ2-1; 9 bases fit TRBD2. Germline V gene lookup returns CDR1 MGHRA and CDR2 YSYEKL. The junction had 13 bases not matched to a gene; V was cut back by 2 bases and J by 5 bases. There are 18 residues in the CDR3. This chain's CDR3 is CASSQRLPGLAFDNEQFF. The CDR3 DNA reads TGCGCCAGCAGCCAAAGACTCCCTGGACTAGCGTTCGACAATGAGCAGTTCTTC.

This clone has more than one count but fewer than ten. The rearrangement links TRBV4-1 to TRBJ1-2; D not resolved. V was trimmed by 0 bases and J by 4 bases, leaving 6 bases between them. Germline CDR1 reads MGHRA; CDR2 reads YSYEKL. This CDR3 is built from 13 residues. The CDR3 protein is CASSQEGIYGYTF. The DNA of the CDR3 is TGCGCCAGCAGCCAAGAAGGGATCTATGGCTACACCTTC.

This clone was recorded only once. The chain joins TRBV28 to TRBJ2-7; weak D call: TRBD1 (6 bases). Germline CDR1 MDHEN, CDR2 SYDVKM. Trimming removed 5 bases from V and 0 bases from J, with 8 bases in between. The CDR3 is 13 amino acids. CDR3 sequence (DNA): TGTGCCAGCAGTCGACAGGTCTCCTACGAGCAGTACTTC. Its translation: CASSRQVSYEQYF.

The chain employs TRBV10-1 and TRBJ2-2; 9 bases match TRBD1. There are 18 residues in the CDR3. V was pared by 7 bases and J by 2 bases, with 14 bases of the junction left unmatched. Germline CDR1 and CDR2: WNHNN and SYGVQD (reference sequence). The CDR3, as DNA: TGCGCCAGCACCAGCAGAGACAGGGGGGACAGAAACACCGGGGAGCTGTTTTTT. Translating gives CASTSRDRGDRNTGELFF.

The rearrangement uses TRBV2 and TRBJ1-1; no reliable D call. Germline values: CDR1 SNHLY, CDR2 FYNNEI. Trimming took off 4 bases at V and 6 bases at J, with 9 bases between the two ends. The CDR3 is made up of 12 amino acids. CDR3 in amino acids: CASSVSGPEAFF. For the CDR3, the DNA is TGTGCCAGCAGTGTCTCGGGCCCTGAAGCTTTCTTT.

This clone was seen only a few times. CDR3 nucleotides: TGCGCCAGCACGGACAGGGTCGGGAACACCGGGGAGCTGTTTTTT. It translates to CASTDRVGNTGELFF. V usage is TRBV5-1 and J usage is TRBJ2-2, with 8 nucleotides matching TRBD1. The ends lost 6 bases at V and 1 base at J; junction bases unmatched: 5. The CDR3 contains 15 residues. Germline V gives CDR1 SGHRS, CDR2 YFSETQ.

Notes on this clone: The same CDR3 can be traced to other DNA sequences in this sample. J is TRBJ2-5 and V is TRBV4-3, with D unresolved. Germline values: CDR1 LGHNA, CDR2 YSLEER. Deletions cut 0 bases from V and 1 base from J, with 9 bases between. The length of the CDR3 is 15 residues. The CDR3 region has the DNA TGCGCCAGCAGCCAAGAAGCAAGGTTCCAAGAGACCCAGTACTTC. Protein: CASSQEARFQETQYF.

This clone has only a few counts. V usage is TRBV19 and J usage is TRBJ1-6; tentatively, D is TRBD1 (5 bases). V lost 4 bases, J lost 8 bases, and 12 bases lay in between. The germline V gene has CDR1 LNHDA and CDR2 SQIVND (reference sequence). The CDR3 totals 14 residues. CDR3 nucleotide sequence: TGTGCCAGTAGTAAGAGGGGAGATCATTCACCCCTCCACTTT. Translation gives CASSKRGDHSPLHF.

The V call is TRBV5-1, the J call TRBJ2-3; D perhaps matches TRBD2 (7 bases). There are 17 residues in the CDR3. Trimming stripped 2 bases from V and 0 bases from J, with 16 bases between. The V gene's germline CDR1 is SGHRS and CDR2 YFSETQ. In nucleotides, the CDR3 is TGCGCCAGCAGCTTACTACTCAGGGGACTAAGCACAGATACGCAGTATTTT. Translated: CASSLLLRGLSTDTQYF. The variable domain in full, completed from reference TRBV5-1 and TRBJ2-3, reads KAGVTQTPRYLIKTRGQQVTLSCSPISGHRSVSWYQQTPGQGLQFLFEYFSETQRNKGNFPGRFSGRQFSNSRSEMNVSTLELGDSALYLCASSLLLRGLSTDTQYFGPGTRLTVL.

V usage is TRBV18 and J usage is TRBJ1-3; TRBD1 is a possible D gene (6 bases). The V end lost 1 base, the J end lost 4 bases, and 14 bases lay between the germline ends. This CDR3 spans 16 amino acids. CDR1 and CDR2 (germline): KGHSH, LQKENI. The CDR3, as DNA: TGTGCCAGCTCACCACTCTATTCAGGGGAAGGAAACACCATATATTTT. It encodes CASSPLYSGEGNTIYF.

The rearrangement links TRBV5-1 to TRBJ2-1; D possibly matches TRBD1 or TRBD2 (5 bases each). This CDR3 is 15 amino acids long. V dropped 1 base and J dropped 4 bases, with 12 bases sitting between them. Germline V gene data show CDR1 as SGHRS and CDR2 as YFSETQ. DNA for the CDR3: TGCGCCAGCAGCTTGTCGGACGGGGCATACAATGAGCAGTTCTTC. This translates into CASSLSDGAYNEQFF.

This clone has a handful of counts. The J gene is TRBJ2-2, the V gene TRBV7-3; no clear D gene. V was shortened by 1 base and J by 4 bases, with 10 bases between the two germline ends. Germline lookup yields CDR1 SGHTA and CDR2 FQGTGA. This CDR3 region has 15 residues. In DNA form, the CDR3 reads TGTGCCAGCAGCTTAAGAGAAATGGGCACCGGGGAGCTGTTTTTT. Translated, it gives CASSLREMGTGELFF.

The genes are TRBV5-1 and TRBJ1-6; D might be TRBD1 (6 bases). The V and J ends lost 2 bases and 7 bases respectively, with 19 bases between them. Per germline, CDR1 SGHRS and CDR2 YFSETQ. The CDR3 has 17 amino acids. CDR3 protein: CASSFSGIGTRNSPLHF. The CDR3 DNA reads TGCGCCAGCAGCTTTAGCGGTATCGGGACACGAAATTCACCCCTCCACTTT.

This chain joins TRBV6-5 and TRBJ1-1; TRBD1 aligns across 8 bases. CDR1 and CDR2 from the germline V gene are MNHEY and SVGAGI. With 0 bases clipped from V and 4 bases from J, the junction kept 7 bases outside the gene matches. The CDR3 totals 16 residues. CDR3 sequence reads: CASSYSIGQGTTEAFF. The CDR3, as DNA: TGTGCCAGCAGTTACTCGATTGGACAGGGTACCACTGAAGCTTTCTTT.

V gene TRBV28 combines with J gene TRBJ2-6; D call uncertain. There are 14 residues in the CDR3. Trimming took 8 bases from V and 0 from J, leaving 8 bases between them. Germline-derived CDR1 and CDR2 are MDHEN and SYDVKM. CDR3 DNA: TGTGCCAGCCAGGAATTCTCTGGGGCCAACGTCCTGACTTTC. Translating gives CASQEFSGANVLTF.

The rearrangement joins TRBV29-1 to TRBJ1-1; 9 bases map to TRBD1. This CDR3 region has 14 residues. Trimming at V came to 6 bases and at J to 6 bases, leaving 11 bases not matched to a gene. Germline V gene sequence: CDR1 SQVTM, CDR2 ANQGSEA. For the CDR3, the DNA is TGCAGCGTAGCTGGACAGGGGCGCTCCTCTGAAGCTTTCTTT. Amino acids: CSVAGQGRSSEAFF. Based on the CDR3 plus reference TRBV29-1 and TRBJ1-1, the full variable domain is SAVISQKPSRDICQRGTSLTIQCQVDSQVTMMFWYRQQPGQSLTLIATANQGSEATYESGFVIDKFPISRPNLTFSTLTVSNMSPEDSSIYLCSVAGQGRSSEAFFGQGTRLTVV.

CDR3 in amino acids: CASSANRGSDTEAFF. CDR3 DNA: TGTGCCAGCAGCGCAAACAGGGGGTCGGACACTGAAGCTTTCTTT. The chain couples TRBV21-1 to TRBJ1-1; the DNA was not compared with TRBD1, the D call given in the table. TRBV21-1 is noted as a pseudogene. The CDR3 is made up of 15 amino acids.

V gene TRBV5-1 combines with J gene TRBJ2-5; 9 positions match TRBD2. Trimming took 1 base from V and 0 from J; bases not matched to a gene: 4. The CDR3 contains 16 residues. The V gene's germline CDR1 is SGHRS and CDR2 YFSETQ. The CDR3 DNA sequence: TGCGCCAGCAGCTTGTACGGACTAGCGTACCAAGAGACCCAGTACTTC. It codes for CASSLYGLAYQETQYF.

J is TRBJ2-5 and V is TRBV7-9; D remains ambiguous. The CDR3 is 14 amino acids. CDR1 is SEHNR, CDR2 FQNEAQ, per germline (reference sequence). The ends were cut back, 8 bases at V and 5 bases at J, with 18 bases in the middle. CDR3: CASGDSWRFETQYF. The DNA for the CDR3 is TGTGCCAGCGGGGATTCGTGGCGTTTTGAGACCCAGTACTTC.

This CDR3 reads CASSPGEGANGYTF. CDR3 bases: TGTGCCAGCTCACCAGGGGAGGGGGCAAATGGCTACACCTTC. The chain links TRBV18 to TRBJ1-2; 7 positions match TRBD1. The CDR3 sequence is 14 residues long. V was pared by 2 bases and J by 6 bases, with 6 bases of the junction left unmatched. The V gene's germline CDR1 is KGHSH and CDR2 LQKENI.